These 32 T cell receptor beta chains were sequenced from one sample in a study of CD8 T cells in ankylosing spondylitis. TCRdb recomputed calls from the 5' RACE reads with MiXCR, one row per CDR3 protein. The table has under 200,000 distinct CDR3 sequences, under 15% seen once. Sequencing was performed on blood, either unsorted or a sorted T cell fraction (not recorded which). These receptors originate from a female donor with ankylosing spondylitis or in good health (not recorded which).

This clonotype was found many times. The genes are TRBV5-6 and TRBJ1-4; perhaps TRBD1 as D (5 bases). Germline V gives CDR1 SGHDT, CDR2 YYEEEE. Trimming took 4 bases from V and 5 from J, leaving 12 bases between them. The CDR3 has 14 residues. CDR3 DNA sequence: TGTGCCAGCAGCCCCCGGGGCCTGAATGAAAAACTGTTTTTT. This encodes CASSPRGLNEKLFF. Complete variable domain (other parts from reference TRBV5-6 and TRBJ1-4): DAGVTQSPTHLIKTRGQQVTLRCSPKSGHDTVSWYQQALGQGPQFIFQYYEEEERQRGNFPDRFSGHQFPNYSSELNVNALLLGDSALYLCASSPRGLNEKLFFGSGTQLSVL.

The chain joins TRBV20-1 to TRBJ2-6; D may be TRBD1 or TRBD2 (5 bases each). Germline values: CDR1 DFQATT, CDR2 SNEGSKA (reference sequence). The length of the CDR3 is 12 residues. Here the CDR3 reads CSGTSGANVLTF. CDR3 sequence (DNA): TGCAGCGGGACGTCTGGGGCCAACGTCCTGACTTTC.

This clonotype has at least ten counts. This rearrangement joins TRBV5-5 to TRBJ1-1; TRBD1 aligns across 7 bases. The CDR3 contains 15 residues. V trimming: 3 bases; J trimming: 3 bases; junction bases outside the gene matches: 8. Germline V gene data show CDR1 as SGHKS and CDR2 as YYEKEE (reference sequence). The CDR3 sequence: CASSSGSTGDTEAFF. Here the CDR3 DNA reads TGTGCCAGCAGCTCCGGGTCTACAGGGGACACTGAAGCTTTCTTT.

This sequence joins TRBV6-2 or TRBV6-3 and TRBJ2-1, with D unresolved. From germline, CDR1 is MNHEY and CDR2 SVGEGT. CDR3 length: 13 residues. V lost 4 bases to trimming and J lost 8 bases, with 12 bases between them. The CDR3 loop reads CASSLPPLDEQFF. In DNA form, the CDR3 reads TGTGCCAGCAGTTTACCCCCCCTCGATGAGCAGTTCTTC.

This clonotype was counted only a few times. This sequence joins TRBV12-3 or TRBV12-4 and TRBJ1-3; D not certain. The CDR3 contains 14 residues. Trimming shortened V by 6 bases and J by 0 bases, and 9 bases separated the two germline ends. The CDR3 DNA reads TGTGCCAGCAGGTACATAAGCTCTGGAAACACCATATATTTT. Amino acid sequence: CASRYISSGNTIYF.

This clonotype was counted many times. The CDR3 here is CSARTGSNTEAFF. The CDR3 nucleotides are TGCAGTGCGAGGACAGGGAGTAACACTGAAGCTTTCTTT. This sequence joins TRBV20-1 and TRBJ1-1, with 8 bases lining up with TRBD1. J gave up 2 bases and V 6 bases, and 5 bases lay outside the gene matches. From germline, CDR1 is DFQATT and CDR2 SNEGSKA (reference sequence). The CDR3 has 13 amino acids.

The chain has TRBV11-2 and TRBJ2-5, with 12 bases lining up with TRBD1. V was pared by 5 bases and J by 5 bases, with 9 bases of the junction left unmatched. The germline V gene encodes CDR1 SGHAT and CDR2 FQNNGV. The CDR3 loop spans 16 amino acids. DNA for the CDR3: TGTGCCAGCAGCCGAGGGGACAGGGGGCCAGGGGAGACCCAGTACTTC. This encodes CASSRGDRGPGETQYF.

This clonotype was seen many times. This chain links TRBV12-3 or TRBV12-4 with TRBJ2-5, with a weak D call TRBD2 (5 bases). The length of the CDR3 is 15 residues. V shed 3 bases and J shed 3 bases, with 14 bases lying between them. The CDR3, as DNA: TGTGCCAGCAGTTTGGGTTTCGCTAGCAAAGAGACCCAGTACTTC. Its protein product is CASSLGFASKETQYF.

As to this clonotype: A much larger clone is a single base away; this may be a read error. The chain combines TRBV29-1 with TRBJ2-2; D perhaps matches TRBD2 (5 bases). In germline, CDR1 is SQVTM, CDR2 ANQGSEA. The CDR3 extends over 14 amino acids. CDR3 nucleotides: TGCAGCGCCCCCGGGCCCCAGAACACCGGGGAGCTGTGTTTT. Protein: CSAPGPQNTGELCF.

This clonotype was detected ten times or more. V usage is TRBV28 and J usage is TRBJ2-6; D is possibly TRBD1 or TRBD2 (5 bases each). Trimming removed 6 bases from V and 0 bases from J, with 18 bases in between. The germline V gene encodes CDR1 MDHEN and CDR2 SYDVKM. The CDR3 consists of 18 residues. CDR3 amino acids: CASRKIIGTRSGANVLTF. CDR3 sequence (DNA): TGTGCCAGCAGGAAAATTATAGGGACGCGCTCTGGGGCCAACGTCCTGACTTTC.

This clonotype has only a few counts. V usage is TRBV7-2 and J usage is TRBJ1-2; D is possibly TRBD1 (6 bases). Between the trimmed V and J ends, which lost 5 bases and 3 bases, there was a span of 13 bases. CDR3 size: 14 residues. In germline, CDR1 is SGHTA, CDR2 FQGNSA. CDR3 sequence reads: CASSARTVDYGYTF. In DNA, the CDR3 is TGTGCCAGCAGCGCCAGGACAGTGGACTATGGCTACACCTTC.

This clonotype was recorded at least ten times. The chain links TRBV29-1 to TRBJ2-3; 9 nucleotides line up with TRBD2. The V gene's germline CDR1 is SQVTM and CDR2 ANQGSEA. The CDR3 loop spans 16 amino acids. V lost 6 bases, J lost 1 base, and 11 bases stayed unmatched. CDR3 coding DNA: TGCAGCGTCCTATCCCCGACTAGCGGCCGCACAGATACGCAGTATTTT. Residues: CSVLSPTSGRTDTQYF.

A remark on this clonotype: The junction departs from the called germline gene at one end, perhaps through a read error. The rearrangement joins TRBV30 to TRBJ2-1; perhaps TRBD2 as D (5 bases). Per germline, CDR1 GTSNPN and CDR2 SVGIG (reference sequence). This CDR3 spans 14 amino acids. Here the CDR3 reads CAWSELVPEGEQLF. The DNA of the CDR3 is TGTGCCTGGAGTGAGCTGGTCCCCGAGGGTGAGCAGCTCTTC.

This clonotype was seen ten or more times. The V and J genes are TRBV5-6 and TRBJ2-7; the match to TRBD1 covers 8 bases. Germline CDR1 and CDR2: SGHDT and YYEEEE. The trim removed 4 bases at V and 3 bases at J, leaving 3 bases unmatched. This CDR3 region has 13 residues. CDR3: CASSEDRVYEQYF. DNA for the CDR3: TGTGCCAGCAGCGAGGACAGGGTCTACGAGCAGTACTTC.

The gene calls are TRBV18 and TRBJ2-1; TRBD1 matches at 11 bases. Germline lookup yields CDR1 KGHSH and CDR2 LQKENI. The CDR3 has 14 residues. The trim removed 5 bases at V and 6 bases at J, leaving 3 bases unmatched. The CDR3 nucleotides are TGTGCCAGCTCAATCGGACAGGGGGCCAATGAGCAGTTCTTC. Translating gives CASSIGQGANEQFF.

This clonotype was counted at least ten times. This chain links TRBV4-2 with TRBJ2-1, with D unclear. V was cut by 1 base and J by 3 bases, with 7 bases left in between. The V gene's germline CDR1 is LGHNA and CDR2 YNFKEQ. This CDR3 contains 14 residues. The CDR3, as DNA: TGTGCCAGCAGCCAAGGATCGGGCTACAATGAGCAGTTCTTC. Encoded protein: CASSQGSGYNEQFF.

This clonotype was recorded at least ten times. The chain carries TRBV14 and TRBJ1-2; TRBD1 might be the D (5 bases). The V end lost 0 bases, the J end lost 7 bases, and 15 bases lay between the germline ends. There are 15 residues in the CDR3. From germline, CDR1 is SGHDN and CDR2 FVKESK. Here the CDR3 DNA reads TGTGCCAGCAGCCAAGATTCAGGGCGCCTTCTTGGCTACACCTTC. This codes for CASSQDSGRLLGYTF.

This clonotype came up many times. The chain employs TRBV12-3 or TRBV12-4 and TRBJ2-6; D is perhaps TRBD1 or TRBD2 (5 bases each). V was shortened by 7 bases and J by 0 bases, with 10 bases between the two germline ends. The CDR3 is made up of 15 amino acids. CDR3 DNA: TGTGCCAGCACGTGGGGGAGCTCTGGGGCCAACGTCCTGACTTTC. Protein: CASTWGSSGANVLTF.

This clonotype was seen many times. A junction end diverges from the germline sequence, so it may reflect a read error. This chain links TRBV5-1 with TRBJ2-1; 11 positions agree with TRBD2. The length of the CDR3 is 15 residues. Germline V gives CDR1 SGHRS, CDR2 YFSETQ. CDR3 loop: CASSPTSGSYNEQFF. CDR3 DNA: TGTGCCAGCAGCCCAACTAGCGGGAGCTACAATGAGCAGTTCTTC. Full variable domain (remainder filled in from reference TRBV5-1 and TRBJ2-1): KAGVTQTPRYLIKTRGQQVTLSCSPISGHRSVSWYQQTPGQGLQFLFEYFSETQRNKGNFPGRFSGRQFSNSRSEMNVSTLELGDSALYLCASSPTSGSYNEQFFGPGTRLTVL.

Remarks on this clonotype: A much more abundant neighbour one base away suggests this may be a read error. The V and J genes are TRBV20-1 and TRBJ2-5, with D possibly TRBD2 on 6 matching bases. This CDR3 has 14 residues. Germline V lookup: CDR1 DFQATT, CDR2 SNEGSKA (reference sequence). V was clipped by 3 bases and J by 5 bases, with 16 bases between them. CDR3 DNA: TGCAGTGCTAGGGACTACCTGACTGTCGAGACCCAGTACTTC. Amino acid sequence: CSARDYLTVETQYF.

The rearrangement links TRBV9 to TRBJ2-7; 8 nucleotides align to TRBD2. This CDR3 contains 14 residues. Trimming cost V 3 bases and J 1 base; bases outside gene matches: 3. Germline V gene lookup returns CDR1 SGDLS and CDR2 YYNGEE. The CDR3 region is CASSGIAGSYEQYF. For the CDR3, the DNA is TGTGCCAGCAGCGGTATAGCGGGATCCTACGAGCAGTACTTC.

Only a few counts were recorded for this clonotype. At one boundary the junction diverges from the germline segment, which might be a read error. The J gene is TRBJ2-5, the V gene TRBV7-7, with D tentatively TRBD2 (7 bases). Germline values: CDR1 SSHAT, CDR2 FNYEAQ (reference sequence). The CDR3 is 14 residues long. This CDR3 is CASSLGGGTTDQYF. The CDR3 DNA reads TGTGCTAGCAGCTTAGGGGGGGGGACTACGGACCAGTACTTC.

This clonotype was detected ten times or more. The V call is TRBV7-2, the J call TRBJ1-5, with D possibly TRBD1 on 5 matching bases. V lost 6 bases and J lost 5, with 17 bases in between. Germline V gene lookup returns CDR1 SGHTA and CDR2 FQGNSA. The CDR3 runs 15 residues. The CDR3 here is CASRHDRTSDQPQHF. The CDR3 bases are TGTGCCAGCAGACACGACAGAACCAGCGATCAGCCCCAGCATTTT. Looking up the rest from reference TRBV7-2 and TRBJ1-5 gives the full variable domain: GAGVSQSPSNKVTEKGKDVELRCDPISGHTALYWYRQSLGQGLEFLIYFQGNSAPDKSGLPSDRFSAERTGGSVSTLTIQRTQQEDSAVYLCASRHDRTSDQPQHFGDGTRLSIL.

The CDR3 loop is CASSLVGGENEQFF. CDR3 nucleotides: TGTGCCAGCAGCTTAGTTGGAGGGGAAAATGAGCAGTTCTTC. The genes are TRBV7-2 and TRBJ2-1, with a possible D match to TRBD2 (6 bases). The CDR3 sequence is 14 residues long. CDR1 is SGHTA and CDR2 is FQGNSA in the germline V gene. V was shortened by 1 base and J by 7 bases, with 11 bases between the two germline ends.

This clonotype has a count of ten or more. The CDR3 bases are TGCAGTGCTACCGGACAGGGGAACCAGCCCCAGCATTTT. Amino acids: CSATGQGNQPQHF. The chain is built from TRBV20-1 and TRBJ1-5; TRBD1 agrees at 9 bases. The CDR3 loop spans 13 amino acids. Germline V gives CDR1 DFQATT, CDR2 SNEGSKA (reference sequence). V was pared by 4 bases and J by 7 bases, with 5 bases of the junction left unmatched.

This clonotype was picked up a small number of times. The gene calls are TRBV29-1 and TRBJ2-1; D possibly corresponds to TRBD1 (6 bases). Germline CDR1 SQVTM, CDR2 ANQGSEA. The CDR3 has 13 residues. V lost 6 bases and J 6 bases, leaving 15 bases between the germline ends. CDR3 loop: CSVTPRGTNEQFF. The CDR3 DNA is TGCAGCGTGACCCCCAGGGGTACCAATGAGCAGTTCTTC.

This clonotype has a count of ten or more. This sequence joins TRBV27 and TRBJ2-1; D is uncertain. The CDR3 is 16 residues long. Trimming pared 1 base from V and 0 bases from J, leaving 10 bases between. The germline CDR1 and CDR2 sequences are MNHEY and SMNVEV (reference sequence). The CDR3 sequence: CASSLYPGSSYNEQFF. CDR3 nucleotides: TGTGCCAGCAGTTTATATCCAGGCAGCTCCTACAATGAGCAGTTCTTC.

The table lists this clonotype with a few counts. CDR3: CASSYSTAAYGYTF. The CDR3 nucleotides are TGTGCCAGCAGTTACTCGACGGCAGCCTATGGCTACACCTTC. V and J are TRBV6-2 or TRBV6-3 and TRBJ1-2; the D is unclear. The V end was cut by 0 bases, the J end by 4 bases, with 9 bases between. Germline CDR1 is MNHEY and CDR2 is SVGEGT. CDR3 length: 14 amino acids.

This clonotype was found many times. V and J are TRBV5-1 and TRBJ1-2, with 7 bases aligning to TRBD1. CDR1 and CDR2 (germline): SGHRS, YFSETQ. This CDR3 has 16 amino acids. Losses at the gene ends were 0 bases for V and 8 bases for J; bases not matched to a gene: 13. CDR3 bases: TGCGCCAGCAGCTTGGCCCGATCCAGACAGGGTGGCGGCTACACCTTC. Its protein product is CASSLARSRQGGGYTF.

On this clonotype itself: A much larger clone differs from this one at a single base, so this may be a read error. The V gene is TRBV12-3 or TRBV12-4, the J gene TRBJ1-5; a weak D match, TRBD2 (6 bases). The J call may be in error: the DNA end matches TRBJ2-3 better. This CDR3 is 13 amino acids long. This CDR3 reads CASSFEGRQPQYF. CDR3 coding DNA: TGTGCCAGCAGTTTCGAGGGGAGGCAGCCCCAGTATTTT.

CDR3 nucleotides: TGTGCCAGCAGCTTAAATCCGGGGTCTGGGGCCAACGTCCTGACTTTC. This encodes CASSLNPGSGANVLTF. The chain couples TRBV7-3 to TRBJ2-6, with D possibly being TRBD2 (5 bases). This CDR3 has 16 amino acids. Germline V lookup: CDR1 SGHTA, CDR2 FQGTGA. V shed 1 base and J shed 1 base, with 8 bases lying between them.

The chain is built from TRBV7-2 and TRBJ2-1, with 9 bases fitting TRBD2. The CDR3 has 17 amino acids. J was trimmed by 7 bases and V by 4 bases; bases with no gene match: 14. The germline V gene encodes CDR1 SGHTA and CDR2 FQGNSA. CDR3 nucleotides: TGTGCCAGCAGCTCAGCTACTGGGCTAGCGGGAAGAAATGAGCAGTTCTTC. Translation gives CASSSATGLAGRNEQFF.